Listed below are T cell receptor beta chains from one sample, sequenced in a study of T cells in Graves' hyperthyroidism and ophthalmopathy. TCRdb reprocessed the multiplex PCR reads with MiXCR, giving one entry per CDR3 protein. Among some 560,000 distinct CDR3 sequences listed, 15% to 17% were seen once. The sequenced material came from blood. These receptors came from a young woman with Graves' hyperthyroidism. CDR3s include the opening cysteine and the closing phenylalanine or tryptophan. A D gene is named only where the DNA matches it firmly. Not all rows give a size; the values are once, few, many and, for expanded clones, a class.

CDR3 protein	CDR3 DNA	clone size	J gene	V gene	D gene
CASSLIAGVNTGELFF	TGTGCCAGCAGTTTAATAGCGGGAGTGAACACCGGGGAGCTGTTTTTT	-	TRBJ2-2	TRBV6-2/TRBV6-3	TRBD2
CASRQQGPGRTTEAFF	TGTGCCAGCAGGCAACAGGGCCCGGGGCGGACCACTGAAGCTTTCTTT	-	TRBJ1-1	TRBV28	-
CASSFGLSEQFF	TGTGCCAGCAGCTTCGGACTGAGTGAGCAGTTCTTC	many	TRBJ2-1	TRBV7-2	-
CSALPGPRGETQYF	TGCAGTGCTTTGCCAGGGCCTAGGGGGGAGACCCAGTACTTC	many	TRBJ2-5	TRBV20-1	-
CASSLPEITDTQYF	TGTGCCAGCTCACTCCCAGAGATCACAGATACGCAGTATTTT	few	TRBJ2-3	TRBV18	-
CASSLVGTGYYEQYF	TGTGCCAGCAGCTTAGTTGGGACAGGGTATTACGAGCAGTACTTC	many	TRBJ2-7	TRBV7-2	TRBD1
CASSRLAGRLGAYNEQFF	TGCGCCAGCAGCCGACTAGCGGGCCGGCTTGGGGCCTACAATGAGCAGTTCTTC	-	TRBJ2-1	TRBV10-2	TRBD2
CSVPPGQGATEAFF	TGCAGCGTTCCACCGGGACAGGGGGCGACTGAAGCTTTCTTT	many	TRBJ1-1	TRBV29-1	TRBD1
CASSLVDFRPEQFF	TGTGCCAGCAGCTTAGTTGATTTTAGGCCTGAGCAGTTCTTC	-	TRBJ2-1	TRBV7-9	-
CASSQLLTGRGEAFF	TGTGCCAGCAGCCAGCTTTTAACAGGGAGAGGAGAAGCTTTCTTT	many	TRBJ1-1	TRBV14	-
CASTSGGLGTGELFF	TGTGCCAGCACCTCTGGGGGGTTAGGGACCGGGGAGCTGTTTTTT	many	TRBJ2-2	TRBV12-3/TRBV12-4	-
CASSFKGGVNIQYF	TGTGCCAGCAGTTTTAAGGGCGGTGTAAACATTCAGTACTTC	many	TRBJ2-4	TRBV7-2	-
CASSLARDSMNTEAFF	TGCGCCAGCAGCTTGGCCAGGGACAGCATGAACACTGAAGCTTTCTTT	many	TRBJ1-1	TRBV5-1	TRBD1
CASSPKFGREDTQYF	TGTGCCAGCTCACCTAAGTTTGGGAGGGAAGATACGCAGTATTTT	many	TRBJ2-3	TRBV18	TRBD2
CATGGYGYTF	TGTGCAACCGGAGGCTATGGCTACACCTTC	-	TRBJ1-2	TRBV6-1	-
CATSRESGRAHGELFF	TGTGCCACCAGCAGAGAAAGCGGGAGGGCTCACGGGGAGCTGTTTTTT	few	TRBJ2-2	TRBV15	TRBD2
CSVEEVGEQFF	TGCAGCGTTGAAGAGGTAGGAGAGCAGTTCTTC	few	TRBJ2-1	TRBV29-1	-
CATSDLRSSGTTLMDTQYF	TGTGCCACCAGTGATTTGCGATCCTCTGGGACTACCTTAATGGATACGCAGTATTTT	-	TRBJ2-3	TRBV24-1	TRBD2
CASSHQSNEQFF	TGTGCCAGCAGCCATCAAAGCAATGAGCAGTTCTTC	many	TRBJ2-1	TRBV3-1	-
CASSLSWVGELFF	TGTGCCAGCAGTTTATCCTGGGTCGGGGAGCTGTTTTTT	once	TRBJ2-2	TRBV27	-
CASSQEVADTQYF	TGTGCCAGCAGCCAAGAAGTAGCAGATACGCAGTATTTT	many	TRBJ2-3	TRBV3-1	-
CASSSPGSIYEQYF	TGTGCCAGCAGTTCCCCGGGAAGTATATACGAGCAGTACTTC	few	TRBJ2-7	TRBV6-1	-
CSARPTGPQPQHF	TGCAGTGCCAGACCGACAGGGCCTCAGCCCCAGCATTTT	-	TRBJ1-5	TRBV20-1	TRBD1
CASSGGRGNEQFF	TGTGCCAGCAGTGGCGGGAGAGGTAATGAGCAGTTCTTC	few	TRBJ2-1	TRBV11-2	TRBD2
CASMLGPLAKNIQYF	TGTGCCAGCATGCTGGGGCCTTTAGCCAAAAACATTCAGTACTTC	many	TRBJ2-4	TRBV28	-
CSARVRGAYNYEQYF	TGCAGTGCTAGAGTTCGGGGTGCCTATAACTACGAGCAGTACTTC	-	TRBJ2-7	TRBV20-1	-
CASSPHLGLSSYEQYF	TGTGCCAGCAGCCCCCACCTGGGGTTGAGCTCCTACGAGCAGTACTTC	-	TRBJ2-7	TRBV9	-
CASSTGQGAPRPYEQYF	TGTGCCAGCAGTACGGGACAGGGGGCGCCGCGTCCCTACGAGCAGTACTTC	many	TRBJ2-7	TRBV6-1	TRBD1
CASSVGSGHTGELFF	TGTGCCAGCAGCGTAGGGAGTGGCCACACCGGGGAGCTGTTTTTT	-	TRBJ2-2	TRBV9	-
CSASRGVGEKLFF	TGCAGTGCTAGTCGCGGGGTCGGAGAAAAACTGTTTTTT	-	TRBJ1-4	TRBV20-1	-
CASSLGGTSGAYEQYF	TGTGCCAGCAGCTTAGGGGGGACTAGCGGTGCCTACGAGCAGTACTTC	-	TRBJ2-7	TRBV7-9	TRBD2
CASSLDFLSSGSYEQYF	TGTGCCAGCAGCTTAGATTTTTTGTCTAGCGGGAGTTACGAGCAGTACTTC	-	TRBJ2-7	TRBV7-8	TRBD2
CASSEPGSAKLFF	TGCGCCAGCAGTGAGCCAGGGTCGGCAAAACTGTTTTTT	few	TRBJ1-4	TRBV10-1	-
CASSLATGTPRSSYEQYF	TGTGCCAGCAGCTTAGCGACCGGGACCCCGAGGAGCTCCTACGAGCAGTACTTC	medium-sized	TRBJ2-7	TRBV7-2	-
CASSVGTRQNFPEQYF	TGTGCCAGCAGCGTAGGTACCCGACAGAACTTCCCCGAGCAGTACTTC	few	TRBJ2-7	TRBV9	-
CASSMDRFNEKLFF	TGTGCCAGCAGTATGGACAGATTTAATGAAAAACTGTTTTTT	once	TRBJ1-4	TRBV12-3/TRBV12-4	-
CASSPDRGSETQYF	TGTGCCAGCAGCCCGGACAGGGGAAGCGAGACCCAGTACTTC	many	TRBJ2-5	TRBV7-3	TRBD1
CASGLELAGEDNEQFF	TGTGCCAGCGGCTTGGAACTAGCGGGCGAAGACAATGAGCAGTTCTTC	few	TRBJ2-1	TRBV11-3	TRBD2
CSVESPGLNTEAFF	TGCAGCGTTGAATCCCCCGGGCTGAACACTGAAGCTTTCTTT	many	TRBJ1-1	TRBV29-1	-
CATSSRGAMLGDTQYF	TGTGCCACCAGCAGTCGGGGGGCTATGTTAGGAGATACGCAGTATTTT	-	TRBJ2-3	TRBV15	-
CASSQSTSGSYEQYF	TGTGCCAGCAGCCAATCTACTAGCGGGAGTTACGAGCAGTACTTC	many	TRBJ2-7	TRBV7-2	TRBD2
CASSQDLGSQPVSGYTF	TGTGCCAGCAGCCAAGATCTTGGGTCCCAACCGGTATCGGGCTACACCTTC	few	TRBJ1-2	TRBV14	-
CASSQDRGTSGINEQFF	TGTGCCAGCAGCCAAGATCGTGGGACTAGCGGGATCAATGAGCAGTTCTTC	few	TRBJ2-1	TRBV3-1	TRBD2
CASSNPRPRDTEAFF	TGTGCCAGCAGTAACCCTAGACCACGGGACACTGAAGCTTTCTTT	many	TRBJ1-1	TRBV6-2/TRBV6-3	-
CASSSHGTPGRGDTQYF	TGTGCCAGCAGCTCTCACGGGACTCCCGGCCGTGGAGATACGCAGTATTTT	-	TRBJ2-3	TRBV11-2	-
CAWSVETGGLLTDTQYF	TGTGCCTGGAGTGTAGAAACCGGGGGACTACTAACAGATACGCAGTATTTT	few	TRBJ2-3	TRBV30	TRBD2
CASSRSRSSNTEAFF	TGTGCCAGCAGCAGGTCACGGAGTTCAAACACTGAAGCTTTCTTT	many	TRBJ1-1	TRBV5-6	-
CASSLEGLFYGYTF	TGTGCCAGCAGCTTAGAAGGGCTCTTCTATGGCTACACCTTC	many	TRBJ1-2	TRBV7-2	-
CASSQPGLAGNTGELFF	TGTGCCAGCAGTCAACCGGGACTAGCGGGGAACACCGGGGAGCTGTTTTTT	few	TRBJ2-2	TRBV27	TRBD2